The 2 T cell receptor beta chains below all came from one sample that was sequenced in a study of tumor-infiltrating lymphocytes in localized non-small cell lung cancer. Clones were read by immunoSEQ multiplex PCR, and TCRdb kept only the in-frame ones, dropping some. The repertoire includes roughly 12,000 clones, about three quarters of them detected once, and 17% sits in the top ten. Sequenced sample: uninvolved lung tissue not adjacent to the tumor. These receptors were collected from a human donor with non-small cell lung cancer.

The CDR3 loop is CASARQGARGYTF. As DNA, the CDR3 is TGTGCCAGCGCTCGACAGGGGGCGAGGGGCTACACCTTC. The chain links TRBV6-5 to TRBJ1-2, with 10 bases identical to TRBD1. With 8 bases clipped from V and 8 bases from J, the junction kept 8 bases outside the gene matches. The CDR3 has 13 amino acids. Germline V lookup: CDR1 MNHEY, CDR2 SVGAGI.

This rearrangement joins TRBV7-2 to TRBJ2-1; D possibly uses TRBD1 or TRBD2 (5 bases each). V was pared by 2 bases and J by 7 bases, with 12 bases between. The CDR3 runs 14 residues. The V gene's germline CDR1 is SGHTA and CDR2 FQGNSA. The CDR3 nucleotides read TGTGCCAGCAGCTTAAGACAGCGGTCTAATGAGCAGTTCTTC. Translated: CASSLRQRSNEQFF.